This T cell receptor beta chain emerged from a study of CD8+ T cells in alopecia areata. Whole-study findings and limits: While tofacitinib was given, many expanded lesional clones persisted in scalp and blood. Sequencing of scalp samples also captures resident alphabeta T cells of normal skin.

V trimming: 4 bases; J trimming: 4 bases; junction bases outside the gene matches: 4. Germline V gene data show CDR1 as SGHRS and CDR2 as YFSETQ. The CDR3 is 15 residues long. RNA was isolated and reverse transcribed to cDNA, the sequencing template. The assay was immunoSEQ multiplex PCR, and TCRdb's table has in-frame clones only and misses some. The sample includes around 100,000 clones, about three fifths of them seen just once. Details on this clone: Its antigen remains unknown.

Treatment described: oral pan-JAK inhibitor, 5-10 mg twice daily. Lesional scalp punch biopsies and peripheral blood were collected from alopecia areata patients. This sample comprised CD8+ T cells sorted from blood, obtained between weeks 55 and 65, from a patient treated with tofacitinib. The receptor's source is a human donor with alopecia areata. The chain recombines TRBV5-1 with TRBJ2-1; TRBD2 matches at 11 bases. The DNA of the CDR3 is TGCGCCAGCAGCAAGACTAGCGGGGAGTACAATGAGCAGTTCTTC. It yields the protein CASSKTSGEYNEQFF.